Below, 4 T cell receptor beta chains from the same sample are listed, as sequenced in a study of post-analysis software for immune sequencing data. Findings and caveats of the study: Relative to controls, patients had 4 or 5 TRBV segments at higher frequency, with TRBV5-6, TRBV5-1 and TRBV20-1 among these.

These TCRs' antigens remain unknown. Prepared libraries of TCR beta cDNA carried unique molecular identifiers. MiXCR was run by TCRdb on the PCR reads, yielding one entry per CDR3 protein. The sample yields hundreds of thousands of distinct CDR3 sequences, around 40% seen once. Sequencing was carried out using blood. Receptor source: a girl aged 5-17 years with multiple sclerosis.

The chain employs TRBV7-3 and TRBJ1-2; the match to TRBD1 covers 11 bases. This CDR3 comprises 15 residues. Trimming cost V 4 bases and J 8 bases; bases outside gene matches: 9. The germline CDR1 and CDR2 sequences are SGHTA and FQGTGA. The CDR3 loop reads CASSSGTGGSDGYTF. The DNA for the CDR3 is TGTGCCAGCAGCTCCGGGACAGGGGGAAGTGACGGCTACACCTTC. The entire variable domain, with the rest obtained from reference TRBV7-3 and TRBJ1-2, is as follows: GAGVSQTPSNKVTEKGKYVELRCDPISGHTALYWYRQSLGQGPEFLIYFQGTGAADDSGLPNDRFFAVRPEGSVSTLKIQRTERGDSAVYLCASSSGTGGSDGYTFGSGTRLTVV.

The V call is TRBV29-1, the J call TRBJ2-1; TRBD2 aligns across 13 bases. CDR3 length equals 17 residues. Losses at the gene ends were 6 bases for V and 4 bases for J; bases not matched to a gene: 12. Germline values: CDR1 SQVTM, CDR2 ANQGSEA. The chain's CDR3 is CSVRGLAGEMGYNEQFF. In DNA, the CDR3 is TGCAGCGTGCGCGGACTAGCGGGAGAGATGGGGTACAATGAGCAGTTCTTC.

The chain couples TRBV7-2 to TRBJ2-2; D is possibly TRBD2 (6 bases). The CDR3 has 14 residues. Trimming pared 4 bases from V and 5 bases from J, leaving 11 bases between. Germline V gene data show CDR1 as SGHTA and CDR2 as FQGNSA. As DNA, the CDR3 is TGTGCCAGCAGCTCCAGACTAGTTACCGGGGAGCTGTTTTTT. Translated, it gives CASSSRLVTGELFF.

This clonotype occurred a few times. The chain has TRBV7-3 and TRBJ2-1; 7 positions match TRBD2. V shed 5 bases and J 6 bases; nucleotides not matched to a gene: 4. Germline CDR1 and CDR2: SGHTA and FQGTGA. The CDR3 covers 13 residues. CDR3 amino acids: CASSQRDRNEQFF. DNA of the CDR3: TGTGCCAGCAGCCAGCGGGACCGCAATGAGCAGTTCTTC.